These 17 T cell receptor beta chains were sequenced from one sample in a study of shared T cell receptors in the human thymus. Profiled with immunoSEQ multiplex PCR; TCRdb holds only in-frame clones, not every one. The table has hundreds of thousands of clones, roughly 90% seen once. These same data were also listed under a study on human thymus T cells.

Specimen: thymocytes. The source of these receptors is a boy in the first two years of life with a congenital heart defect.

This chain connects TRBV5-4 to TRBJ2-7; 9 bases map to TRBD1. The CDR3 extends over 15 amino acids. V trimming: 4 bases; J trimming: 5 bases; junction bases outside the gene matches: 10. Germline V gene data show CDR1 as SGHNT and CDR2 as YYREEE (reference sequence). CDR3 region: CASSPPGTGRHEQYF. The CDR3, as DNA: TGTGCCAGCAGCCCCCCCGGGACAGGGAGACACGAGCAGTACTTC.

This rearrangement joins TRBV19 to TRBJ1-1, with a possible D match to TRBD1 (5 bases). The CDR3 loop spans 11 amino acids. Trimming pared 6 bases from V and 13 bases from J, leaving 15 bases between. CDR1 is LNHDA and CDR2 is SQIVND in the germline V gene (reference sequence). The CDR3 nucleotides are TGTGCCAGTAGAGCGGGACGGGATTTTTTCTTT. Amino acid sequence: CASRAGRDFFF. The full variable domain, rest sourced from reference TRBV19 and TRBJ1-1, is DGGITQSPKYLFRKEGQNVTLSCEQNLNHDAMYWYRQDPGQGLRLIYYSQIVNDFQKGDIAEGYSVSREKKESFPLTVTSAQKNPTAFYLCASRAGRDFFFGQGTRLTVV.

This clone was found once. J is TRBJ2-7 and V is TRBV19; weak D call: TRBD1 (6 bases). V shed 8 bases and J shed 5 bases, with 13 bases lying between them. The CDR3 is 12 amino acids. Germline loops: CDR1 LNHDA, CDR2 SQIVND (reference sequence). DNA for the CDR3: TGTGCCAGTTCCAGGGGTGGGCACGAGCAGTACTTC. It yields the protein CASSRGGHEQYF.

The chain employs TRBV5-4 and TRBJ2-1, with D maybe TRBD1 (5 bases). The germline gives CDR1 SGHNT, CDR2 YYREEE (reference sequence). Trimming removed 2 bases at V and 6 bases at J, with 21 bases between. The CDR3 length is 17 residues. The CDR3 bases are TGTGCCAGCAGCTTCGCGACAGCCAATAGGCGCCCCAATGAGCAGTTCTTC. Translating gives CASSFATANRRPNEQFF.

The rearrangement uses TRBV15 and TRBJ2-7; 8 bases align to TRBD1. Germline V lookup: CDR1 LNHNV, CDR2 YYDKDF (reference sequence). V trimming: 0 bases; J trimming: 1 base; junction bases outside the gene matches: 11. This CDR3 contains 18 residues. The CDR3: CATSRDMGTGQASYEQYF. CDR3 DNA sequence: TGTGCCACCAGCAGAGATATGGGTACGGGACAGGCTTCCTACGAGCAGTACTTC.

The rearrangement links TRBV14 to TRBJ2-7, with 9 bases that match TRBD2. Trimming cost V 1 base and J 3 bases; bases outside gene matches: 4. CDR3 length equals 15 residues. Germline CDR1 and CDR2: SGHDN and FVKESK. Here the CDR3 DNA reads TGTGCCAGCAGCCAAGGCCCAGCGGGAGGCTACGAGCAGTACTTC. It encodes CASSQGPAGGYEQYF.

This clone was counted a single time. V and J are TRBV15 and TRBJ2-1, with TRBD2 matching 11 bases. Germline V CDR1 and CDR2: LNHNV, YYDKDF (reference sequence). J gave up 4 bases and V 3 bases, and 8 bases lay outside the gene matches. This CDR3 comprises 17 residues. This CDR3 is CATSRETTSGNYNEQFF. For the CDR3, the DNA is TGTGCCACCAGCAGGGAGACGACTAGCGGGAATTACAATGAGCAGTTCTTC. Filled out from reference TRBV15 and TRBJ2-1, the complete variable domain reads DAMVIQNPRYQVTQFGKPVTLSCSQTLNHNVMYWYQQKSSQAPKLLFHYYDKDFNNEADTPDNFQSRRPNTSFCFLDIRSPGLGDTAMYLCATSRETTSGNYNEQFFGPGTRLTVL.

This clone was detected once. The chain is built from TRBV4-1 and TRBJ2-7; perhaps TRBD2 as D (5 bases). Germline CDR1 is MGHRA and CDR2 is YSYEKL. This CDR3 spans 13 amino acids. With 3 bases removed from V and 4 bases from J, the gap between germline ends came to 10 bases. CDR3 residues: CASSHGSGYEQYF. The CDR3, as DNA: TGCGCCAGCAGCCACGGCAGCGGTTACGAGCAGTACTTC.

The chain carries TRBV30 and TRBJ2-1; 9 nucleotides agree with TRBD2. The CDR3 is 15 residues long. With V trimmed by 0 bases and J by 2 bases, 2 bases remained unmatched. In germline, CDR1 is GTSNPN, CDR2 SVGIG (reference sequence). This CDR3 reads CAWSVAGGPYNEQFF. The CDR3 nucleotides read TGTGCCTGGAGTGTGGCGGGAGGGCCCTACAATGAGCAGTTCTTC.

The genes are TRBV15 and TRBJ2-4; D remains unclear. The ends were cut back, 0 bases at V and 6 bases at J, with 3 bases in the middle. This CDR3 region has 12 residues. Germline lookup yields CDR1 LNHNV and CDR2 YYDKDF (reference sequence). CDR3 region: CATSRERNIQYF. The DNA of the CDR3 is TGTGCCACCAGCAGAGAGCGAAACATTCAGTACTTC.

This sequence joins TRBV11-3 and TRBJ2-7; TRBD1 is a possible D gene (8 bases). The CDR3 is 20 amino acids. V lost 0 bases to trimming and J lost 2 bases, with 26 bases between them. Germline CDR1 is SGHNT and CDR2 is YENEEA. CDR3 coding DNA: TGTGCCAGCAGCTTAGACGCCCCTGAGGCGGGGGACAGGCTTACCTACGAGCAGTACTTC. It translates to CASSLDAPEAGDRLTYEQYF.

V gene TRBV5-6 combines with J gene TRBJ2-3; 10 bases fit TRBD2. Per the germline V gene, CDR1 is SGHDT and CDR2 is YYEEEE. The CDR3 is 15 amino acids. V lost 1 base to trimming and J lost 4 bases; unmatched junction nucleotides: 3. The CDR3 reads CASSLSSGSADTQYF. In DNA form, the CDR3 reads TGTGCCAGCAGCTTGTCTAGCGGGAGTGCAGATACGCAGTATTTT. Full variable domain (remainder filled in from reference TRBV5-6 and TRBJ2-3): DAGVTQSPTHLIKTRGQQVTLRCSPKSGHDTVSWYQQALGQGPQFIFQYYEEEERQRGNFPDRFSGHQFPNYSSELNVNALLLGDSALYLCASSLSSGSADTQYFGPGTRLTVL.

The chain combines TRBV6-5 with TRBJ2-1; weak D call: TRBD2 (6 bases). Germline CDR1 MNHEY, CDR2 SVGAGI. V shed 8 bases and J shed 8 bases, with 19 bases lying between them. The CDR3 runs 14 residues. Here the CDR3 reads CASGVAAPQHEQFF. The CDR3 DNA sequence: TGTGCCAGCGGCGTAGCGGCCCCCCAGCATGAGCAGTTCTTC.

This clone came up a few times. The gene calls are TRBV9 and TRBJ2-3; the match to TRBD2 covers 14 bases. Germline CDR1 SGDLS, CDR2 YYNGEE. This CDR3 has 16 amino acids. V gave up 4 bases and J gave up 6 bases; unmatched junction bases: 7. The CDR3 region is CASSTGTSGRADTQYF. DNA of the CDR3: TGTGCCAGCAGCACCGGGACTAGCGGGAGAGCGGATACGCAGTATTTT.

CDR3 sequence reads: CASSHHTKGLQETQYF. CDR3 nucleotides: TGCGCCAGCAGCCACCACACAAAGGGGCTCCAAGAGACCCAGTACTTC. The genes are TRBV5-1 and TRBJ2-5; possible D gene TRBD1, 5 bases. This CDR3 is built from 16 residues. Trimming cost V 4 bases and J 1 base, with 17 bases left between them. From germline, CDR1 is SGHRS and CDR2 YFSETQ.

The genes are TRBV7-2 and TRBJ2-1; the match to TRBD2 covers 11 bases. Germline lookup yields CDR1 SGHTA and CDR2 FQGNSA. This CDR3 comprises 19 residues. V gave up 5 bases and J gave up 1 base; unmatched junction bases: 13. CDR3 bases: TGTGCCAGCAGCGCCGATAGCGGGAGGGGGTTTGGGTCCTACAATGAGCAGTTCTTC. Amino acid sequence: CASSADSGRGFGSYNEQFF.

This rearrangement joins TRBV27 to TRBJ2-1, with D maybe TRBD2 (6 bases). Germline CDR1 reads MNHEY; CDR2 reads SMNVEV (reference sequence). This CDR3 spans 15 amino acids. With 7 bases removed from V and 2 bases from J, the gap between germline ends came to 15 bases. The CDR3 region has the DNA TGTGCCAGCATCATAGCGGCAGGGCCCTACAATGAGCAGTTCTTC. Amino acids: CASIIAAGPYNEQFF.